The entry below describes one T cell receptor (beta chain). Its antigen is unidentified. A second PCR, run for roughly 7 to 11 cycles, used a sample-barcoded 5' primer plus a J-beta primer mix. A single record per CDR3 protein comes from TCRdb applying MiXCR to the 5' RACE reads. The data show some 1.4 million distinct CDR3 sequences, approximately 42% seen once. Germline CDR1 SGHDT, CDR2 YYEEEE. V shed 1 base and J shed 7 bases, with 9 bases lying between them. This CDR3 has 14 amino acids. This sample was included in a study of blood T cells in healthy people across ages. Study results and caveats: Long-lived and aged donors differed, with more naive CD4+ cells and higher diversity in the long-lived.

Sequencing was carried out using blood. V is TRBV5-6 and J is TRBJ1-6; tentative D call: TRBD1 (5 bases). This sequence originates from a woman aged 18-29 years in good health. The CDR3 region is CASSLKAGNSPLHF. The CDR3 bases are TGTGCCAGCAGCTTGAAGGCAGGGAATTCACCCCTCCACTTT.